Following are 13 T cell receptor beta chains from one sample sequenced in a study of blood T cell repertoires in COVID-19. The assay was immunoSEQ multiplex PCR, and TCRdb's table has in-frame clones only and misses some. The repertoire holds about 170,000 clones, with about 93% as singletons. Sequencing was done on a sample of peripheral blood. The receptors come from a woman between 50 and 59 years old with acute or convalescent COVID-19.

This sequence joins TRBV3-1 (or the pseudogene TRBV3-2) and TRBJ1-1; 8 positions match TRBD1. Per the germline V gene, CDR1 is LGHDT and CDR2 is YNNKEL (reference sequence). The CDR3 sequence is 14 residues long. V dropped 4 bases and J dropped 7; count of bases not matched to a gene: 8. The CDR3 DNA is TGTGCCAGCAGCCCCAGACAGGGGAGCGGTGAAGCTTTCTTT. Protein sequence: CASSPRQGSGEAFF.

This clone occurred once. The rearrangement uses TRBV27 and TRBJ2-1, with TRBD2 matching over 7 bases. J lost 3 bases, V lost 0 bases, and 2 bases had no gene match. This CDR3 is 15 amino acids long. Per germline, CDR1 MNHEY and CDR2 SMNVEV (reference sequence). CDR3 in amino acids: CASSLSGEGYNEQFF. CDR3 bases: TGTGCCAGCAGTTTATCAGGGGAGGGCTACAATGAGCAGTTCTTC.

V and J are TRBV3-1 (or the pseudogene TRBV3-2) and TRBJ2-7; D ambiguous. There are 17 residues in the CDR3. Germline V lookup: CDR1 LGHDT, CDR2 YNNKEL (reference sequence). Trimming pared 1 base from V and 0 bases from J, leaving 16 bases between. The CDR3 loop reads CASSQAHGSIHSYEQYF. The CDR3 region has the DNA TGTGCCAGCAGCCAAGCGCATGGTTCTATTCACTCCTACGAGCAGTACTTC.

The chain joins TRBV20-1 to TRBJ2-1; possible D gene TRBD2, 5 bases. Germline values: CDR1 DFQATT, CDR2 SNEGSKA (reference sequence). CDR3 length equals 11 residues. Deletions cut 2 bases from V and 8 bases from J, with 7 bases between. Here the CDR3 DNA reads TGCAGTGCTAGAAGCGGCCATGAGCAGTTCTTC. This sequence encodes CSARSGHEQFF.

V usage is TRBV4-1 and J usage is TRBJ2-7; possibly TRBD1 for D (6 bases). Germline V gene sequence: CDR1 MGHRA, CDR2 YSYEKL. The CDR3 runs to 16 residues. Trimming shortened V by 1 base and J by 0 bases, and 13 bases separated the two germline ends. As DNA, the CDR3 is TGCGCCAGCAGCCAAGTCAGGGGTACAAGCTCCTACGAGCAGTACTTC. Amino acid sequence: CASSQVRGTSSYEQYF.

The chain couples TRBV19 to TRBJ2-4; 9 bases align to TRBD2. In germline, CDR1 is LNHDA, CDR2 SQIVND (reference sequence). This CDR3 comprises 16 residues. After removal of 0 bases from V and 13 bases from J, the junction contained 13 bases not matched to a gene. The CDR3, as DNA: TGTGCCAGTAGTATAGACGCGGGAGGGCCCACGTTCTCCCAGTACTTC. It encodes CASSIDAGGPTFSQYF.

The CDR3: CASSESRTSGGTKNIQYF. CDR3 bases: TGCGCCAGCAGTGAGTCCCGGACTAGCGGGGGAACCAAAAACATTCAGTACTTC. V gene TRBV10-1 combines with J gene TRBJ2-4, with 13 bases identical to TRBD2. The germline CDR1 and CDR2 sequences are WNHNN and SYGVQD (reference sequence). The J segment lost 2 bases and the V segment lost 0 bases, leaving 4 bases of the junction unmatched. The CDR3 extends over 18 amino acids.

This sequence joins TRBV11-3 and TRBJ2-7, with 13 bases identical to TRBD2. From germline, CDR1 is SGHNT and CDR2 YENEEA. CDR3 size: 20 residues. Trimming cost V 0 bases and J 4 bases; bases outside gene matches: 15. This CDR3 reads CASSLERRGGRTSGSYEQYF. The CDR3 coding sequence is TGTGCCAGCAGCTTAGAAAGAAGAGGGGGTCGGACTAGCGGGAGTTACGAGCAGTACTTC.

The chain employs TRBV3-1 (or the pseudogene TRBV3-2) and TRBJ2-7; D may be TRBD1 (5 bases). V lost 6 bases, J lost 6 bases, and 12 bases lay in between. Germline CDR1 LGHDT, CDR2 YNNKEL (reference sequence). This CDR3 has 12 amino acids. CDR3: CASRAPRGEQYF. CDR3 bases: TGTGCCAGCAGAGCCCCTAGGGGCGAGCAGTACTTC.

The J gene is TRBJ1-1, the V gene TRBV9, with TRBD1 identical over 7 bases. This CDR3 is built from 14 residues. Germline V lookup: CDR1 SGDLS, CDR2 YYNGEE. V gave up 4 bases and J gave up 5 bases; unmatched junction bases: 8. The CDR3 loop reads CASSLTGVVTEAFF. CDR3 sequence (DNA): TGTGCCAGCAGCCTTACAGGGGTAGTAACTGAAGCTTTCTTT.

This chain connects TRBV4-1 to TRBJ1-5; the match to TRBD1 covers 9 bases. In germline, CDR1 is MGHRA, CDR2 YSYEKL. V was pared by 3 bases and J by 0 bases, with 6 bases of the junction left unmatched. The CDR3 covers 17 residues. The CDR3 DNA is TGCGCCAGCAGCCACCGGACAGGGGACTATAGCAATCAGCCCCAGCATTTT. This codes for CASSHRTGDYSNQPQHF.

Comment on this clone: The junction differs from germline at one of its ends, possibly a read error. The chain couples TRBV19 to TRBJ1-1; 9 nucleotides align to TRBD1. The CDR3 extends over 16 amino acids. Germline V gene data show CDR1 as LNHDA and CDR2 as SQIVND (reference sequence). In nucleotides, the CDR3 is TGTGCCAGTAGTTCCGAGACAGGGGGATTGAAAACTGAAGCTTTCTTT. Translation gives CASSSETGGLKTEAFF.

This chain links TRBV9 with TRBJ1-1, with no clear D. From germline, CDR1 is SGDLS and CDR2 YYNGEE. The CDR3 is made up of 15 amino acids. Trimming took 0 bases from V and 0 from J, leaving 9 bases between them. The CDR3 reads CASSVVPGVNTEAFF. CDR3 in DNA: TGTGCCAGCAGCGTAGTTCCCGGGGTGAACACTGAAGCTTTCTTT.